This T cell receptor beta chain was identified during a study of blood T cell repertoires in COVID-19 (dated by TCRdb to 2018 to 2021). The study in broad terms: Samples covering the acute and convalescent phases of COVID-19 were provided by collaborators in the United States, Italy and Spain. The repertoires were released in a freely available public database meant as a resource for research on the immune response to SARS-CoV-2. Subjects who had been exposed to COVID-19, were actively infected with it, or had recovered from it provided the deeply sampled blood TCRbeta repertoires that made up the dataset. A de-identified subject ID, COVID-19 status, age in years and sex were almost always included in the sample metadata. HLA class I and class II types, where available, came from metadata supplied by the sample provider rather than from assay-based typing. The prospective study material was composed of cDNA or gDNA derived from T cells, B-cell-depleted T cells, or PBMCs. The samples were drawn from the first 160 participants of the ongoing ImmuneRACE study and from 1,254 subjects provided by 6 global collaborators.

The immunoSEQ Assay, a bias-controlled multiplex PCR, was used to amplify TCRbeta CDR3 regions from genomic DNA. As for the authors' bioinformatics: Within the assay, amplification of reference gene primers was used to estimate how many nucleated cells each sample contained. Sequence reads were collapsed and filtered to measure the absolute abundance of every unique TCRbeta CDR3 rearrangement. Productive Simpson clonality was computed per sample as the square root of Simpson's diversity index over productive rearrangements. TCRdb mirrors the immuneACCESS table, restricted to in-frame sequences. Some clones are absent from its copies; in checked studies, under half trace to an unresolved V gene, and the reason for the others is unknown. D and trimming come from the DNA, and the V and J calls and clone size come from that table. The sample table holds 80,000 to 95,000 clones, of which around three quarters were seen once. The ten largest account for about 4.2% of the sample.

About this clone: Its antigen remains undetermined. There are no base qualities to consult, and no much larger clone falls within one base.

V drops 6 bases and J drops 7 bases, leaving 15 bases in between. Taken from the germline V gene, the CDR1 and CDR2 loops are KGHSH and LQKENI. Including cysteine and phenylalanine, the CDR3 has 14 amino acids. The only DNA kept is the CDR3, 42 bases in frame from the first base. Collaborating institutions collected whole blood in K2EDTA tubes following their own protocols. For TCRbeta analysis, collaborators shipped samples in one of three forms: frozen whole blood, isolated PBMCs, or DNA extracted from either of those sample types. Here is what the overall study found, with its caveats: The quantity of clinical and demographic metadata differed by source and by participant and was supplied without curation.

Sequenced sample: peripheral blood. Recombination joined TRBV18 with TRBJ2-2, with TRBD1 tentatively as D gene (5 bases match). This sequence originates from a woman aged 50 to 60 with acute or convalescent COVID-19. CDR3 reads: CASSYSGKDGELFF. The nucleotide sequence reads as follows: TGTGCCAGCTCTTACTCAGGGAAGGACGGGGAGCTGTTTTTT.